The 8 T cell receptor beta chains given below trace back to one sample, sequenced in a study of T cell clonotyping in hematopoietic cell transplantation. Measured with immunoSEQ multiplex PCR; TCRdb has only the in-frame clones, and not every one. The sample has some 15,000 clones; about four fifths are singletons. Sequencing was performed on PBMCs, taken 100 days after allogeneic stem cell transplant. These receptors were obtained from a female patient in her 40s who had an allogeneic stem cell transplant from a related donor, so T cells may come from the graft donor. Some clones in this sample may be carry-over from other donors' samples.

The chain recombines TRBV2 with TRBJ2-3; D gene ambiguous. From germline, CDR1 is SNHLY and CDR2 FYNNEI. V lost 5 bases and J 3 bases, leaving 6 bases between the germline ends. CDR3 length equals 12 residues. The chain's CDR3 is CASSLGTDTQYF. Here the CDR3 DNA reads TGTGCCAGCAGTTTAGGTACAGATACGCAGTATTTT.

The chain joins TRBV6-6 to TRBJ1-1; D may be TRBD1 (6 bases). This CDR3 has 13 residues. V shed 5 bases and J shed 7 bases, with 14 bases lying between them. The germline CDR1 and CDR2 sequences are MNHNY and SVGAGI (reference sequence). For the CDR3, the DNA is TGTGCCAGCAGTCTACTTCAGGGGATTGAAGCTTTCTTT. It specifies CASSLLQGIEAFF.

The chain recombines TRBV5-1 with TRBJ2-3; maybe TRBD2 (6 bases). V was shortened by 0 bases and J by 2 bases, with 13 bases between the two germline ends. The CDR3 length is 16 residues. CDR1 and CDR2 (germline): SGHRS, YFSETQ. Here the CDR3 DNA reads TGCGCCAGCAGCTTGGCCGGAGGGGCCCTCACAGATACGCAGTATTTT. It encodes CASSLAGGALTDTQYF.

In nucleotides, the CDR3 is TGCGCCAGCGCCCGAGGGGAGCCCGGAGCCCACGAGCAGTACTTC. It yields the protein CASARGEPGAHEQYF. The genes are TRBV5-1 and TRBJ2-7; either TRBD1 or TRBD2 may supply D (5 bases each). The V gene's germline CDR1 is SGHRS and CDR2 YFSETQ. V dropped 7 bases and J dropped 5 bases, with 22 bases sitting between them. CDR3 length: 15 residues.

The rearrangement joins TRBV19 to TRBJ2-1, with 8 nucleotides matching TRBD2. The CDR3 is 13 residues long. CDR1 LNHDA and CDR2 SQIVND come from the germline V gene (reference sequence). Trimming at V came to 0 bases and at J to 11 bases, leaving 3 bases not matched to a gene. CDR3 sequence: CASSIDREGKQFF. CDR3 bases: TGTGCCAGTAGTATAGATCGGGAGGGAAAGCAGTTCTTC.

This rearrangement joins TRBV6-6 to TRBJ1-1; no clear D. The CDR3 has 13 residues. The V gene's germline CDR1 is MNHNY and CDR2 SVGAGI (reference sequence). Trimming removed 4 bases from V and 1 base from J, with 7 bases in between. The CDR3 sequence is CASSLQENTEAFF. CDR3 bases: TGTGCCAGCAGTTTACAAGAGAACACTGAAGCTTTCTTT.

The CDR3 DNA reads TGTGCCTGGAGGCGGACAGGGGGGGCCTACGAGCAGTACTTC. Protein product: CAWRRTGGAYEQYF. V usage is TRBV30 and J usage is TRBJ2-7; 10 nucleotides align to TRBD1. The CDR3 loop spans 14 amino acids. Germline V gene data show CDR1 as GTSNPN and CDR2 as SVGIG (reference sequence). The trim removed 3 bases at V and 2 bases at J, leaving 4 bases unmatched.

This clone has more than one count but fewer than ten. This rearrangement joins TRBV28 to TRBJ2-7; D is ambiguous. CDR3 size: 13 residues. Between the trimmed V and J ends, which lost 2 bases and 1 base, there was a span of 6 bases. Germline lookup yields CDR1 MDHEN and CDR2 SYDVKM. CDR3 residues: CASSLPVSYEQYF. CDR3 in DNA: TGTGCCAGCAGTTTACCGGTTTCCTACGAGCAGTACTTC.